The 6 T cell receptor beta chains presented below share a single source sample, sequenced in a study of Graves' ophthalmopathy and Graves' hyperthyroidism. RNA transcripts provided the template for amplifying TCR beta CDR3 regions. RT-PCR in the first round used HTBI primers; a second-round multiplex PCR followed. TCRdb re-analysed the multiplex PCR reads in MiXCR, keeping a single row per CDR3 protein. The top ten clones hold 8.5% to 14% of a sample with 900,000 to 1,200,000 distinct CDR3 sequences, about 38% of them seen once. Sequencing was carried out using peripheral blood or thyroid tissue (not recorded which). All receptors come from an adult man with Graves' hyperthyroidism.

This clonotype has only one observation. The genes are TRBV24-1 and TRBJ2-5; D ambiguous. There are 12 residues in the CDR3. Trimming removed 10 bases from V and 2 bases from J, with 10 bases in between. Germline lookup yields CDR1 KGHDR and CDR2 SFDVKD. The CDR3 is CATGSTQETQYF. The CDR3 coding sequence is TGTGCCACGGGCTCGACTCAAGAGACCCAGTACTTC.

The V gene is TRBV20-1, the J gene TRBJ2-7; no reliable D call. Germline V gene data show CDR1 as DFQATT and CDR2 as SNEGSKA (reference sequence). This CDR3 contains 12 residues. CDR3 sequence reads: CSVVYGSYEQYF. CDR3 DNA sequence: TGCAGCGTCGTGTATGGGTCCTACGAGCAGTACTTC.

This chain joins TRBV2 and TRBJ2-2, with D possibly matching TRBD2 (6 bases). In germline, CDR1 is SNHLY, CDR2 FYNNEI. The germline V and J ends were trimmed by 6 bases and 7 bases, with 21 bases remaining between them. The CDR3 covers 16 residues. The CDR3 is CASSPSPGLVFGELFF. CDR3 bases: TGTGCCAGCAGCCCAAGTCCGGGACTGGTATTCGGGGAGCTGTTTTTT. The complete variable domain, with remaining parts taken from reference TRBV2 and TRBJ2-2, reads EPEVTQTPSHQVTQMGQEVILRCVPISNHLYFYWYRQILGQKVEFLVSFYNNEISEKSEIFDDQFSVERPDGSNFTLKIRSTKLEDSAMYFCASSPSPGLVFGELFFGEGSRLTVL.

This clonotype has at least ten counts. The chain is built from TRBV7-6 and TRBJ1-4; 7 bases are shared with TRBD1. The CDR3 covers 15 residues. Germline V gene lookup returns CDR1 SGHVS and CDR2 FNYEAQ. The V gene end was trimmed by 4 bases and the J gene end by 7 bases; junction bases not matched to a gene: 9. CDR3 loop: CASSSRQGGPEKLFF. CDR3 in DNA: TGTGCCAGCAGCTCGCGACAGGGTGGGCCTGAAAAACTGTTTTTT.

The chain is built from TRBV12-3 or TRBV12-4 and TRBJ1-4; tentative D call: TRBD1 (5 bases). This CDR3 is built from 15 residues. V was cut by 6 bases and J by 7 bases, with 18 bases left in between. CDR3 nucleotide sequence: TGTGCCAGCAGGGGGGTAGACAGAACCTTTGAAAAACTGTTTTTT. It translates to CASRGVDRTFEKLFF.

This clonotype was seen at least ten times. This chain uses TRBV19 with TRBJ1-1, with a tentative D call TRBD1 (5 bases). Trimming took 8 bases from V and 8 from J, leaving 15 bases between them. This CDR3 region has 12 residues. Germline V gene sequence: CDR1 LNHDA, CDR2 SQIVND (reference sequence). DNA for the CDR3: TGTGCCAGTGGCCCGTGGACATTAGAAGCTTTCTTT. Residues: CASGPWTLEAFF.